Listed below are T cell receptor beta chains from one sample, sequenced in a study of cytomegalovirus exposure and HLA in healthy donors. The method was immunoSEQ multiplex PCR; TCRdb's version includes in-frame clones alone and lacks a portion of them. This table holds over 250,000 clones, about nine tenths found once. Sequencing input: PBMCs. The receptors derive from a man aged 35 to 55 in good health and CMV-seropositive. Both conserved end residues are trimmed from each CDR3.

j_gene	v_gene	CDR3aa
TRBJ2-1	TRBV6-5	ASSYGTSGYNEQF
TRBJ1-5	TRBV28	ASSIRVSNQPQH
TRBJ2-3	TRBV18	ASSPSETGDDTDTQY
TRBJ2-7	TRBV27	ASSFWDRVYEQY
TRBJ2-7	TRBV6-6	ASSMDRGPYEQY
TRBJ1-1	TRBV10-3	AISDDRGGTEAF
.	TRBV7-9	ASSLATYEQY
TRBJ1-3	TRBV29-1	SVSGRDFGNTIY
TRBJ1-2	TRBV27	ASSLIGGGAFGRNGYT
TRBJ2-3	TRBV6-6	ASRLPSALTDTQY
TRBJ2-7	TRBV6-4	ASRSSSIPYEQY
TRBJ2-1	TRBV11-2	ASSSGTGYNEQF
TRBJ2-5	TRBV18	ASSPRGPETRY
TRBJ2-7	TRBV5-1	ASSLDGSVTYEQY
TRBJ1-5	TRBV19	ASSIDRGANQPQH
TRBJ2-7	TRBV6-5	ASSFQGAQTYEQY
TRBJ1-4	TRBV2	ASSELAGGNEKLF
TRBJ2-7	TRBV19	ASSLGTGGYEQY